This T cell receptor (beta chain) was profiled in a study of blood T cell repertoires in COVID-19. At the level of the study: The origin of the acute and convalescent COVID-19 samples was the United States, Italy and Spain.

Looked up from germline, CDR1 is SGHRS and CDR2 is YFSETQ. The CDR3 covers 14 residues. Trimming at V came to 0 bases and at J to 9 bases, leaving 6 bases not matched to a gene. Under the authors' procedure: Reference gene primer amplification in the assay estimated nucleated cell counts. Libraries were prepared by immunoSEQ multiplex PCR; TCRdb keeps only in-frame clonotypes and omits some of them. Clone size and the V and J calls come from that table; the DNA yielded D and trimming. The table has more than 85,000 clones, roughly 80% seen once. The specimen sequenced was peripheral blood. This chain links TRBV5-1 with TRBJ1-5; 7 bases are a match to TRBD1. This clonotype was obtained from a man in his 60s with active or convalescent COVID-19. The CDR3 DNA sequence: TGCGCCAGCAGCTTGGGAGGGGGCGACTCGCCCCAGCATTTT. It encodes CASSLGGGDSPQHF.